Described below is a single T cell receptor beta chain sequence and its context. Its target is not known. The CDR3 consists of 17 residues. In germline, CDR1 is SEHNR, CDR2 FQNEAQ (reference sequence). This entry comes from a study of CXCR3-negative and CXCR3-positive naive CD8 T cells. General study points: Memory CD8+ T cell repertoires were far less diverse than both naive subsets.

The sorter processed each CD8+ T cell subset in triplicate at 300,000 cells apiece. Naive CD8+ T cells were CD45RO-CCR7+CD27+CD95-. Libraries of TRB cDNA were made by 5' RACE and carried UMIs. TCRdb re-called the 5' RACE reads; every CDR3 protein appears as one record, without DNA. The table for this sample gives 100,000 to 150,000 distinct CDR3 sequences. V usage is TRBV7-9 and J usage is TRBJ2-3; TCRdb lists TRBD1, though no DNA is available to test this call. This receptor was taken from a human donor in good health. Some clones in this sample may be carry-over from other donors' samples. The sequenced sample was naive CXCR3- CD8+ T cells from blood. As to subset: CD45RO-CCR7+CD27+CD95- naive CD8+ T cells lacking CXCR3 (TNR3-). Here the CDR3 reads CASSPPREDRGTDTQYF. Drawing the rest from reference TRBV7-9 and TRBJ2-3, the complete variable domain is DTGVSQNPRHKITKRGQNVTFRCDPISEHNRLYWYRQTLGQGPEFLTYFQNEAQLEKSRLLSDRFSAERPKGSFSTLEIQRTEQGDSAMYLCASSPPREDRGTDTQYFGPGTRLTVL.